The 14 T cell receptor beta chains in this list originate from one sample, sequenced in a study of identical twins. TCRdb ran MiXCR on the 5' RACE reads and lists one entry per CDR3 protein. The sample consists of about 810,000 distinct CDR3 sequences, about 12% of them appearing once. The same data also went into a second study, on yellow fever vaccine responses in identical twins.

The sample was PBMCs. These receptors all stem from a woman aged 18-29 years in good health.

This clonotype was found many times. This chain uses TRBV7-8 with TRBJ2-5; D uncertain. The CDR3 runs to 13 residues. Looked up from germline, CDR1 is SGHVS and CDR2 is FQNEAQ. Trimming pared 5 bases from V and 2 bases from J, leaving 9 bases between. CDR3 coding DNA: TGTGCCAGCAGCACCGGGCTTCAAGAGACCCAGTACTTC. Its translation is CASSTGLQETQYF.

In this sample, this clonotype turned up a few times. This sequence joins TRBV12-3 or TRBV12-4 and TRBJ2-3; 8 nucleotides match TRBD1. This CDR3 has 16 residues. Trimming at V came to 6 bases and at J to 0 bases, leaving 8 bases not matched to a gene. Here the CDR3 DNA reads TGTGCCAGCAGGGATCGACAGGGGATGAGCACAGATACGCAGTATTTT. Amino acids: CASRDRQGMSTDTQYF.

This clonotype was found a few times. The chain employs TRBV6-4 and TRBJ2-1, with 7 bases identical to TRBD1. The V segment lost 3 bases and the J segment 15 bases; nucleotides outside the gene matches: 11. The V gene's germline CDR1 is MRHNA and CDR2 SNTAGT. The CDR3 totals 13 residues. The CDR3 loop is CASSEGERGRTFF. CDR3 DNA sequence: TGTGCCAGCAGTGAAGGGGAGAGGGGGCGTACGTTCTTC.

In DNA form, the CDR3 reads TGTGCCAGCAGCGGACAGTTTGCAACTAATGAAAAACTGTTTTTT. Its translation: CASSGQFATNEKLFF. The V gene is TRBV28, the J gene TRBJ1-4; the D gene is possibly TRBD1 (6 bases). The V end was cut by 6 bases, the J end by 0 bases, with 11 bases between. Germline V gene data show CDR1 as MDHEN and CDR2 as SYDVKM. This CDR3 is 15 amino acids long.

This clonotype showed up many times. The V gene is TRBV10-3, the J gene TRBJ1-1; 9 nucleotides align to TRBD1. Unmatched junction bases numbered 3, after V lost 3 bases and J lost 1 base. The CDR3 has 15 residues. The germline CDR1 and CDR2 sequences are ENHRY and SYGVKD. The CDR3 is CAISEGQGTNTEAFF. The CDR3 nucleotides are TGTGCCATCAGTGAAGGACAGGGGACGAACACTGAAGCTTTCTTT.

The chain has TRBV20-1 and TRBJ2-3; D is tentatively TRBD1 or TRBD2 (5 bases each). The CDR3 spans 16 residues. Deletions cut 0 bases from V and 1 base from J, with 14 bases between. Germline-derived CDR1 and CDR2 are DFQATT and SNEGSKA (reference sequence). The CDR3 DNA sequence: TGCAGTGCTAGAGATTACCAGGGACCGCGCACAGATACGCAGTATTTT. Translation: CSARDYQGPRTDTQYF.

The V and J genes are TRBV18 and TRBJ1-1; no reliable D call. Trimming took off 2 bases at V and 2 bases at J, with 9 bases between the two ends. Germline V lookup: CDR1 KGHSH, CDR2 LQKENI. CDR3 length: 14 amino acids. As DNA, the CDR3 is TGTGCCAGCTCACCAGGGAGTGTCAACACTGAAGCTTTCTTT. Translating gives CASSPGSVNTEAFF.

This clonotype showed up many times. The gene calls are TRBV29-1 and TRBJ2-7; D is undetermined. V gave up 7 bases and J gave up 3 bases, with 13 bases separating them. CDR1 is SQVTM and CDR2 is ANQGSEA in the germline V gene. The CDR3 sequence is 12 residues long. In nucleotides, the CDR3 is TGCAGCGCCCTCGACATAGACTACGAGCAGTACTTC. Amino acids: CSALDIDYEQYF.

The sample holds a few counts of this clonotype. This chain uses TRBV12-3 or TRBV12-4 with TRBJ1-5, with D maybe TRBD1 (6 bases). Trimming left V 8 bases short and J 2 bases short, with 22 bases between. This CDR3 comprises 17 residues. The CDR3 DNA follows: TGTGCCAGCCGCTTGGGCAGAGGGGGGGCTGGCAATCAGCCCCAGCATTTT. This gives the protein CASRLGRGGAGNQPQHF.

This clonotype has just a few counts. The chain links TRBV20-1 to TRBJ2-1; 10 bases are shared with TRBD2. There are 15 residues in the CDR3. The germline V gene encodes CDR1 DFQATT and CDR2 SNEGSKA (reference sequence). V lost 1 base and J lost 4; bases outside the gene matches: 4. The DNA for the CDR3 is TGCAGTGCTAGAGCCAGCGGGGGGGGATACAATGAGCAGTTCTTC. It specifies CSARASGGGYNEQFF.

This clonotype was counted at least ten times. The chain has TRBV29-1 and TRBJ1-1; D may be TRBD1 (6 bases). Trimming took off 0 bases at V and 3 bases at J, with 14 bases between the two ends. This CDR3 region has 15 residues. CDR1 is SQVTM and CDR2 is ANQGSEA in the germline V gene. The CDR3 DNA reads TGCAGCGTTGAAGATCGGGGGACATCGTACACTGAAGCTTTCTTT. Its protein is CSVEDRGTSYTEAFF.

The chain links TRBV2 to TRBJ2-1, with no clear D. Between the trimmed V and J ends, which lost 8 bases and 6 bases, there was a span of 14 bases. This CDR3 has 13 residues. Germline lookup yields CDR1 SNHLY and CDR2 FYNNEI. The CDR3 protein is CASRIEAGNEQFF. DNA for the CDR3: TGTGCCAGCCGGATTGAGGCAGGCAATGAGCAGTTCTTC.

This clonotype was seen repeatedly, ten times or more. The chain has TRBV6-5 and TRBJ2-1; a possible D gene is TRBD1 (6 bases). Looked up from germline, CDR1 is MNHEY and CDR2 is SVGAGI. V was clipped by 10 bases and J by 4 bases, with 8 bases between them. CDR3 length: 11 residues. The CDR3 DNA sequence: TGTGCCACAGGACAGTACAATGAGCAGTTCTTC. Its protein is CATGQYNEQFF.

This chain uses TRBV11-1 with TRBJ1-1; 7 bases fit TRBD1. The CDR3 loop spans 14 amino acids. V shed 1 base, J shed 3 bases, and the junction held 2 bases outside the gene matches. CDR1 is SGHAT and CDR2 is FQDESV in the germline V gene (reference sequence). In DNA form, the CDR3 reads TGTGCCAGCAGCTTAGACAGGGGAGACACTGAAGCTTTCTTT. This encodes CASSLDRGDTEAFF.